This record concerns one T cell receptor beta chain sequence. Under the authors' procedure: Amplifying reference gene primers gave estimates of nucleated cell counts. The table came from immunoSEQ multiplex PCR; TCRdb's copy has only in-frame clones and leaves some out. The V and J calls and clone size come from that table; D and trimming were worked out from the DNA. Of roughly 27,000 clones in the sample, roughly 90% were seen once. The record originates from a study of blood T cell repertoires in COVID-19. Germline CDR1 reads LGHDT; CDR2 reads YNNKEL (reference sequence). The V end lost 1 base, the J end lost 1 base, and 9 bases lay between the germline ends. CDR3 size: 15 residues.

The clonotype originates from a human donor in a cohort sampled during active COVID-19. The V call is TRBV3-1 (or the pseudogene TRBV3-2), the J call TRBJ2-3, with unresolved D. Sequenced sample: peripheral blood. The CDR3 DNA is TGTGCCAGCAGCCAAGGTCCGGTTCGCACAGATACGCAGTATTTT. It encodes CASSQGPVRTDTQYF.